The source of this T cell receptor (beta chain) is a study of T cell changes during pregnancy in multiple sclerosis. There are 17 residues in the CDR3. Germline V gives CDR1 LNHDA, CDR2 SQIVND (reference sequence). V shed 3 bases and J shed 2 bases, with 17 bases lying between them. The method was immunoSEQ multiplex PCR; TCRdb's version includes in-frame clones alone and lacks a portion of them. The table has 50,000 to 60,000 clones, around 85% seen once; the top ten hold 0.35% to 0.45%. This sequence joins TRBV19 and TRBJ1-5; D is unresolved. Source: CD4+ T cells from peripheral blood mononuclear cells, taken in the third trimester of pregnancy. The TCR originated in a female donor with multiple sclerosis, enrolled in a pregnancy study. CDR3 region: CASSISPPRGGNQPQHF. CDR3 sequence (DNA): TGTGCCAGTAGTATTAGCCCCCCCCGGGGAGGCAATCAGCCCCAGCATTTT.